The source of this T cell receptor (beta chain) is a study of T cell changes during pregnancy in multiple sclerosis. Produced via immunoSEQ multiplex PCR; TCRdb's table is partial and in-frame only. The sample lists about 28,000 clones, 75% to 90% occurring once. Germline V gene sequence: CDR1 SQVTM, CDR2 ANQGSEA. The CDR3 runs 12 residues. V lost 4 bases and J lost 7; bases outside the gene matches: 4. Sequenced here: CD4+ T cells from peripheral blood mononuclear cells, sampled in the second trimester of pregnancy. This chain links TRBV29-1 with TRBJ2-1, with TRBD2 matching 7 bases. This clonotype was obtained from a female donor with multiple sclerosis, enrolled in a pregnancy study. The CDR3 sequence is CSVGAGVNEQFF. CDR3 nucleotides: TGCAGCGTTGGGGCGGGGGTGAATGAGCAGTTCTTC.